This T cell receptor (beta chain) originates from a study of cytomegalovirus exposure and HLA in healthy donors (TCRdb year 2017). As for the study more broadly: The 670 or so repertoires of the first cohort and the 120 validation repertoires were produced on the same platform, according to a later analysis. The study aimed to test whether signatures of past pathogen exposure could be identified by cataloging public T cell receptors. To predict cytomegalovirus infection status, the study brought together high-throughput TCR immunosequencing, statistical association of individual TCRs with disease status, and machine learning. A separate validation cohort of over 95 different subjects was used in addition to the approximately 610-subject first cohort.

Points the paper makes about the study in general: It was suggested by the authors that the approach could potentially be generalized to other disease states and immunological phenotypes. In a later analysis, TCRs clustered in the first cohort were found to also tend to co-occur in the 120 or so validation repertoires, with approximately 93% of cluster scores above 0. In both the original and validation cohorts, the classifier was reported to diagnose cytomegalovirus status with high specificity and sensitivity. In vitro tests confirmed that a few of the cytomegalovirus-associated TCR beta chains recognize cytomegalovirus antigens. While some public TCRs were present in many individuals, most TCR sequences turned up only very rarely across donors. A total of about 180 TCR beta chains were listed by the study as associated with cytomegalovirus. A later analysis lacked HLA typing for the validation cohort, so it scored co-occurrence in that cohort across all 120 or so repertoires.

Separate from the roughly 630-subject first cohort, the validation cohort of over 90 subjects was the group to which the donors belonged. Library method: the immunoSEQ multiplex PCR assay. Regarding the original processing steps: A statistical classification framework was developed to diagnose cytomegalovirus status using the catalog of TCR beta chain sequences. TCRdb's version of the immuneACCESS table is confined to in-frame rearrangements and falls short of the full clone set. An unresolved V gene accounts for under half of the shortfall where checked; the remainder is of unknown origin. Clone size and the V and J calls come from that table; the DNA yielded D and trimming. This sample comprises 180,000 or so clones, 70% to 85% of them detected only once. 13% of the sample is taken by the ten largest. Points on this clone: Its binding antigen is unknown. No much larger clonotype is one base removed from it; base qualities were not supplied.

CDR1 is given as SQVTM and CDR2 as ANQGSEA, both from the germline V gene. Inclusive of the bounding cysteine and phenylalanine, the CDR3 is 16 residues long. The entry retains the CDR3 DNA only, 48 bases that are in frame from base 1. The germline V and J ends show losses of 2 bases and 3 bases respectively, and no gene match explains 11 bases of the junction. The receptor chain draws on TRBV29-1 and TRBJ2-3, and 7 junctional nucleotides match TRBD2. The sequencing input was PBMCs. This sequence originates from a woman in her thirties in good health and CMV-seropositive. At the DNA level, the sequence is TGCAGCGTTGAAAGCGGGGTGGGGAAATGGACAGATACGCAGTATTTT. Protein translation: CSVESGVGKWTDTQYF.